These T cell receptor beta chains were read from a single sample in a study of blood T cell repertoires in COVID-19. TCRdb keeps only in-frame clones here, not all; method: immunoSEQ multiplex PCR. The sample records roughly 230,000 clones, around 84% being singletons. Material for sequencing was PBMCs or T cells enriched from blood (not recorded which). The receptors here all came from a woman aged 45-65 years who had been exposed to COVID-19. Each CDR3 is given with its conserved first and last residue. Fields, in order: clone size, J gene, V gene, D gene, CDR3 DNA, CDR3 protein. D genes are given only for firm matches. Clone sizes are given selectively: once, few, many, or a class where the clone is expanded.

NA TRBJ1-5 TRBV10-3 TRBD1 TGTGCCATCAGCGAGGACAGGGCCCAGCCCCAGCATTTT CAISEDRAQPQHF
few TRBJ2-7 TRBV5-6 TRBD2 TGTGCCAGCAGCCCAGTCGGGGGGGCTGGGAGCGAGCAGTACTTC CASSPVGGAGSEQYF
once TRBJ1-1 TRBV5-5 NA TGTGCCAGCAGCTTAGGGGCGCAGGCTTTCTTT CASSLGAQAFF
NA TRBJ1-4 TRBV15 NA TGTGCCACCAGCAGAGATAAAGGGGATTGGAGTGAAAAACTGTTTTTT CATSRDKGDWSEKLFF
NA TRBJ1-1 TRBV4-2 NA TGTGCCAGCAGCCAAGTTAGGGGAATCGGCTACACTGAAGCTTTCTTT CASSQVRGIGYTEAFF
NA TRBJ2-7 TRBV6-6 NA TGTGCCAGCAGTTACTCGAGCCAGGTCTCGAGCGAGCAGTACTTC CASSYSSQVSSEQYF
NA TRBJ1-1 TRBV5-1 NA TGCGCCAGCAGCTTGGCTCAAGGTGGAGCTCCTGAAGCTTTCTTT CASSLAQGGAPEAFF
NA TRBJ2-7 TRBV6-4 NA TGTGCCAGTTTAGGAGTCAGGGGCTCCTACGAGCAGTACTTC CASLGVRGSYEQYF
NA TRBJ1-1 TRBV3-1/TRBV3-2 TRBD1 TGTGCCAGCAGCCACGGGGCAGGGGGTAACACTGAAGCTTTCTTT CASSHGAGGNTEAFF
NA TRBJ1-3 TRBV6-2/TRBV6-3 NA TGTGCCAGCAGTCCCGGGACACTATCGTCCTACTCTGGAAACACCATATATTTT CASSPGTLSSYSGNTIYF
few TRBJ2-5 TRBV4-3 TRBD2 TGCGCCAGCAGCCAGCAGCTAGCGGGGGTTCAGACCCAGTACTTC CASSQQLAGVQTQYF
NA TRBJ2-3 TRBV23-1 TRBD1 TGCGCCAGCAGTCAATCCGGGAGACAGGGGGCGGAAGATACGCAGTATTTT CASSQSGRQGAEDTQYF
NA TRBJ2-6 TRBV5-4 NA TGTGCCAGCAGCTTGAGCGTGGTTCTCTCTGGGGCCAACGTCCTGACTTTC CASSLSVVLSGANVLTF
NA TRBJ1-3 TRBV5-4 TRBD1 TGTGCCAGCAGCCAGGACAGGGGACCTGGAAACACCATATATTTT CASSQDRGPGNTIYF
NA TRBJ1-2 TRBV12-3/TRBV12-4 NA TGTGCCAGCAGTTCCAGGCGATCAGGCTACACCTTC CASSSRRSGYTF
NA TRBJ1-5 TRBV19 NA TGTGCCAGTAGGGTGACAGAAAATAGCAATCAGCCCCAGCATTTT CASRVTENSNQPQHF
NA TRBJ1-2 TRBV11-2 TRBD1 TGTGCCAGCAGCCCAATCGACAGGGTACCCTTAGGGGGCTACACCTTC CASSPIDRVPLGGYTF
NA TRBJ1-1 TRBV6-5 TRBD1 TGTGCCAGCGGACGGACAGGGCGAGCTTTCTTT CASGRTGRAFF
NA TRBJ1-2 TRBV29-1 TRBD1 TGCAGCGGGGGGGACAGTCCTAACTATGGCTACACCTTC CSGGDSPNYGYTF
few TRBJ1-2 TRBV5-4 NA TGTGCCAGCAGCTTGGATCCAGGGTCCAACTATGGCTACACCTTC CASSLDPGSNYGYTF
NA TRBJ2-5 TRBV13 NA TGTGCCAGCAGCTTAAGGGGAAGTCGGGAGACCCAGTACTTC CASSLRGSRETQYF
NA TRBJ1-2 TRBV21-1 NA TGTGCCAGCAGCCGGGACAGGGGGCTGTATGGCTACACCTTC CASSRDRGLYGYTF
NA TRBJ1-4 TRBV20-1 TRBD1 TGCAGTGCTAGTTCTTCGGACAGGAATGAAAAACTGTTTTTT CSASSSDRNEKLFF